This T cell receptor (beta chain) originates from a study of T cell changes during pregnancy in multiple sclerosis. Trimming cost V 4 bases and J 11 bases; bases outside gene matches: 6. CDR1 is PRHDT and CDR2 is FYEKMQ in the germline V gene (reference sequence). The CDR3 runs 12 residues. Measured with immunoSEQ multiplex PCR; TCRdb has only the in-frame clones, and not every one. The data hold 45,000 to 55,000 clones, with about 92% observed a single time. This TCR came from a female donor with multiple sclerosis, enrolled in a pregnancy study. The chain is built from TRBV13 and TRBJ1-1; 8 nucleotides line up with TRBD1. Specimen: peripheral blood, collected after pregnancy. This CDR3 reads CASSSDRVGAFF. The CDR3 DNA follows: TGTGCCAGCAGCTCGGACAGGGTTGGTGCTTTCTTT.